This TCR beta chain was identified in a study of shared clonotypes between healthy human individuals. Assay execution proceeded at the deep level. Clones were read by immunoSEQ multiplex PCR, and TCRdb kept only the in-frame ones, dropping some. The data show fewer than 2.5 million clones, roughly 93% seen once. Trimming at V came to 4 bases and at J to 9 bases, leaving 10 bases not matched to a gene. The CDR3 consists of 14 residues. Looked up from germline, CDR1 is SNHLY and CDR2 is FYNNEI. The study enrolled healthy HIV-negative adults without recent acute infections or vaccinations as donors. Each donor was a Caucasian adult residing in Nashville, Tennessee. From CD4+ cells came CD45RA+ naive and CD45RA-negative memory subsets.

The sequencing sample was made of naive CD4+ T cells from PBMCs. Subset of the sample: CD45RA+ positively selected. This TCR derives from a man younger than 35 in good health. Some clones in this sample may be carry-over from other donors' samples. V and J are TRBV2 and TRBJ2-7, with 9 positions matching TRBD1. The CDR3 here is CASSVTGGSSAQYF. Written as DNA, the CDR3 is TGTGCCAGCAGTGTTACAGGGGGCAGCTCCGCGCAGTACTTC.